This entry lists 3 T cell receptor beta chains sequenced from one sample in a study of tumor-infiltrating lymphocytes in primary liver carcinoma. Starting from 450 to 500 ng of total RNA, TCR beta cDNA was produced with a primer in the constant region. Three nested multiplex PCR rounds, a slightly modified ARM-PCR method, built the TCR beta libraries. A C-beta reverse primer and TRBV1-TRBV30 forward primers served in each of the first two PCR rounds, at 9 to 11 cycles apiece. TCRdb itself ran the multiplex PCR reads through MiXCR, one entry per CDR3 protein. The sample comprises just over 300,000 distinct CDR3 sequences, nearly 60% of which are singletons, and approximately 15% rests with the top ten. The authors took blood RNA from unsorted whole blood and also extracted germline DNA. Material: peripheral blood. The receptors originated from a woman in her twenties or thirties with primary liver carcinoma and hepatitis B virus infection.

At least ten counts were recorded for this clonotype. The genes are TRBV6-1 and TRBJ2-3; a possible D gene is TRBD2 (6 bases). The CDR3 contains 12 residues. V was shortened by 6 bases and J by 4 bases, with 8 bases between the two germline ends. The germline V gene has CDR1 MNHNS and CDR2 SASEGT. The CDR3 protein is CASREGADTQYF. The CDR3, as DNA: TGTGCCAGCAGGGAGGGAGCAGATACGCAGTATTTT.

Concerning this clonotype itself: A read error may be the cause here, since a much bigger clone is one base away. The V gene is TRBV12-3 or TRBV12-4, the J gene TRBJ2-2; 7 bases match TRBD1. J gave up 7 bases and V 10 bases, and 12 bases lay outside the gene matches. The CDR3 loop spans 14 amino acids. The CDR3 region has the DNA TGTGCCACCAACGAGAGCACAGGGGTCGGGGAGCTGTTTTTT. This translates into CATNESTGVGELFF.

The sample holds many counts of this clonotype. In nucleotides, the CDR3 is TGCAGCGTTGAGCTCCTCGGGACCAGCGCCCAGCATTTT. Translation gives CSVELLGTSAQHF. The rearrangement links TRBV29-1 to TRBJ1-5; weak D call: TRBD1 (5 bases). The V and J ends lost 3 bases and 11 bases respectively, with 17 bases between them. The CDR3 sequence is 13 residues long. Germline values: CDR1 SQVTM, CDR2 ANQGSEA.